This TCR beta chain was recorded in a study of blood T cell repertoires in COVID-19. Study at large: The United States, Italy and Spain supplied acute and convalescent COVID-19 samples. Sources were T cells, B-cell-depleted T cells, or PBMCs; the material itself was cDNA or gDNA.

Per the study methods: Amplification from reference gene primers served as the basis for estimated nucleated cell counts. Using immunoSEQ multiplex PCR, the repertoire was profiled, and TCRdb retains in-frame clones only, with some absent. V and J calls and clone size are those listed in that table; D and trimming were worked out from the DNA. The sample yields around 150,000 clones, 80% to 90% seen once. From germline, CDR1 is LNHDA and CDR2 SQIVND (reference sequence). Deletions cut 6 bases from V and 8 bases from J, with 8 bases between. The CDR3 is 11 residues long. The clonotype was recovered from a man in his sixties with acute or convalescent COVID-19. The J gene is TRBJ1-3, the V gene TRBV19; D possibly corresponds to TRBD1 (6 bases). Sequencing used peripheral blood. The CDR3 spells CASSRGDTIYF. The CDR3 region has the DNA TGTGCCAGTAGCAGGGGCGACACCATATATTTT.